A single sample is the source of the 14 T cell receptor beta chains below, sequenced in a study of blood T cells in healthy people across ages. A sample-barcoded 5' primer and a J-beta primer mix were used in a second PCR of about 6 to 12 cycles. A single record per CDR3 protein comes from TCRdb applying MiXCR to the 5' RACE reads. The sample yields 950,000 to 1,200,000 distinct CDR3 sequences, 35% to 45% seen once. Sequencing was performed on blood. Source of these receptors: a man younger than 30 in good health.

This CDR3 is CASSLFRGEQFF. The CDR3 coding sequence is TGTGCCAGCAGTTTATTCCGGGGTGAGCAGTTCTTC. The rearrangement joins TRBV27 to TRBJ2-1; the D gene is possibly TRBD2 (5 bases). The CDR3 totals 12 residues. Germline V gives CDR1 MNHEY, CDR2 SMNVEV (reference sequence). V was trimmed by 1 base and J by 9 bases, leaving 7 bases between them.

The chain carries TRBV25-1 and TRBJ1-3; possibly TRBD1 for D (5 bases). V was cut by 4 bases and J by 0 bases, with 22 bases left in between. The length of the CDR3 is 19 residues. CDR1 is MGHDK, CDR2 SYGVNS, per germline. The CDR3 reads CASSGIWRGDGRSGNTIYF. CDR3 nucleotide sequence: TGTGCCAGCAGTGGTATTTGGAGGGGCGATGGACGCTCTGGAAACACCATATATTTT.

For this clonotype: Mismatch with germline at one junction end may stem from a read error. The chain is built from TRBV7-9 and TRBJ1-2; D is possibly TRBD1 (5 bases). Germline V gene data show CDR1 as SEHNR and CDR2 as FQNEAQ (reference sequence). This CDR3 has 17 residues. CDR3 sequence (DNA): TGTACCAGCAGCCCAGGGAAATCGACAGAACGACTCTATGGCTACACCTTC. Translating it yields CTSSPGKSTERLYGYTF.

This sequence joins TRBV25-1 and TRBJ2-3; D could derive from TRBD1 or TRBD2 (5 bases each). From germline, CDR1 is MGHDK and CDR2 SYGVNS. The CDR3 is 15 amino acids. The V and J ends lost 1 base and 5 bases respectively, with 13 bases between them. CDR3 amino acids: CASSEFAGARDTQYF. CDR3 sequence (DNA): TGTGCCAGCAGTGAATTTGCCGGGGCAAGAGATACGCAGTATTTT.

This clonotype was observed many times. The rearrangement links TRBV2 to TRBJ2-1, with 9 nucleotides matching TRBD2. From germline, CDR1 is SNHLY and CDR2 FYNNEI. The V and J ends lost 3 bases and 7 bases, in that order; junction bases with no gene match: 4. The CDR3 contains 14 residues. CDR3 sequence reads: CASSDAGGRNEQFF. The CDR3 DNA follows: TGTGCCAGCAGTGATGCGGGGGGGCGAAATGAGCAGTTCTTC. Looking up the rest from reference TRBV2 and TRBJ2-1 gives the full variable domain: EPEVTQTPSHQVTQMGQEVILRCVPISNHLYFYWYRQILGQKVEFLVSFYNNEISEKSEIFDDQFSVERPDGSNFTLKIRSTKLEDSAMYFCASSDAGGRNEQFFGPGTRLTVL.

The chain carries TRBV29-1 and TRBJ1-3; 8 bases line up with TRBD1. The V gene end was trimmed by 6 bases and the J gene end by 4 bases; junction bases not matched to a gene: 8. Germline CDR1 and CDR2: SQVTM and ANQGSEA. This CDR3 has 14 residues. The CDR3 here is CSVDNTGGGNTIYF. The CDR3 DNA reads TGCAGCGTCGACAACACAGGGGGAGGAAACACCATATATTTT.

The rearrangement joins TRBV4-2 to TRBJ2-5; a weak D match, TRBD2 (6 bases). From germline, CDR1 is LGHNA and CDR2 YNFKEQ. The CDR3 is made up of 15 amino acids. V lost 4 bases, J lost 5 bases, and 17 bases lay in between. This CDR3 is CASSPGDRREETQYF. The DNA for the CDR3 is TGTGCCAGCAGCCCCGGGGATCGACGGGAGGAGACCCAGTACTTC.

The rearrangement links TRBV11-2 to TRBJ1-2, with TRBD1 matching over 8 bases. The germline gives CDR1 SGHAT, CDR2 FQNNGV. This CDR3 region has 15 residues. The V gene end was trimmed by 0 bases and the J gene end by 4 bases; junction bases not matched to a gene: 4. The CDR3 DNA sequence: TGTGCCAGCAGCTTAGATACAGGGGGGTTCTATGGCTACACCTTC. This gives the protein CASSLDTGGFYGYTF.

The CDR3 here is CASSYLPPGASKNIQYF. The CDR3 nucleotides are TGTGCCAGCAGCTACCTCCCCCCCGGGGCATCCAAAAACATTCAGTACTTC. The chain employs TRBV5-4 and TRBJ2-4, with D perhaps matching TRBD1 or TRBD2 (5 bases each). Germline V CDR1 and CDR2: SGHNT, YYREEE (reference sequence). The CDR3 is 17 residues long. The V and J ends lost 3 bases and 2 bases respectively, with 18 bases between them.

The chain joins TRBV27 to TRBJ2-1; perhaps TRBD2 as D (6 bases). There are 17 residues in the CDR3. Germline V gene sequence: CDR1 MNHEY, CDR2 SMNVEV (reference sequence). Trimming took off 4 bases at V and 1 base at J, with 17 bases between the two ends. CDR3 in DNA: TGTGCCAGCAGTTCCCGTTGGAGGGATCCTTCCTACAATGAGCAGTTCTTC. This codes for CASSSRWRDPSYNEQFF.

This clonotype occurred many times. In DNA form, the CDR3 reads TGTGCCAGCAGTGGGGGTAGCAATCAGCCCCAGCATTTT. Translating it yields CASSGGSNQPQHF. V is TRBV2 and J is TRBJ1-5; D remains unclear. The CDR3 extends over 13 amino acids. The V gene's germline CDR1 is SNHLY and CDR2 FYNNEI. V shed 4 bases and J shed 0 bases, with 4 bases lying between them.

The chain recombines TRBV27 with TRBJ1-2; possibly TRBD1 for D (6 bases). CDR3 length: 13 amino acids. With 4 bases removed from V and 6 bases from J, the gap between germline ends came to 12 bases. Per the germline V gene, CDR1 is MNHEY and CDR2 is SMNVEV (reference sequence). The CDR3 nucleotides are TGTGCCAGCAGTTCCCCAACAGGGAATGGCTACACCTTC. Residues: CASSSPTGNGYTF.

On this clonotype: One end of the junction varies from germline; a read error may be responsible. The chain joins TRBV5-1 to TRBJ1-2; unclear D gene. There are 14 residues in the CDR3. The germline V gene has CDR1 SGHRS and CDR2 YFSETQ. CDR3 amino acids: CASSLEQTTYGYTF. In DNA form, the CDR3 reads TGCGCCAGCAGCTTGGAACAGACTACATATGGTTACACCTTC.

The chain uses TRBV29-1 and TRBJ1-1; D is unclear. The germline V and J ends were trimmed by 5 bases and 4 bases, with 14 bases remaining between them. CDR3 length equals 13 residues. Germline V CDR1 and CDR2: SQVTM, ANQGSEA. The CDR3 is CSVISDMATEAFF. Written as DNA, the CDR3 is TGCAGCGTTATCAGTGACATGGCCACTGAAGCTTTCTTT.